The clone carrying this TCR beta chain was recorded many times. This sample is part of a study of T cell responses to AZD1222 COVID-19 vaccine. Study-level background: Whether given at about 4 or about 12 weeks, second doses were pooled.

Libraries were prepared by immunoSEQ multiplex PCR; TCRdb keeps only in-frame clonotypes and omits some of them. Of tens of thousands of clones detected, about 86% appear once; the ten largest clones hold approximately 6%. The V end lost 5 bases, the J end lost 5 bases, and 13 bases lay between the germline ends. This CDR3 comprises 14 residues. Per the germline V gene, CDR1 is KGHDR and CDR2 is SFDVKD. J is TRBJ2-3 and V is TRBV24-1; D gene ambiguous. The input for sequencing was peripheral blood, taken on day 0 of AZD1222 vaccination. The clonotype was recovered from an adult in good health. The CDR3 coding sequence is TGTGCCACCAGTGGACGTGTCTCCCGAGATACGCAGTATTTT. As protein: CATSGRVSRDTQYF.